A single sample gave rise to the 18 T cell receptor beta chains below, sequenced in a study of shared clonotypes between healthy human individuals. Libraries were prepared by immunoSEQ multiplex PCR; TCRdb keeps only in-frame clonotypes and omits some of them. Of 2.3 million or so clones in the sample, over 90% were seen once. Input material: naive CD4+ T cells from PBMCs. Subset described: CD45RA+ positively selected. The receptor source for this set is a man between 18 and 35 years old in good health. Some clones in this sample may be carry-over from other donors' samples.

The genes are TRBV18 and TRBJ1-1; 7 positions agree with TRBD1. Germline V CDR1 and CDR2: KGHSH, LQKENI. After removal of 5 bases from V and 4 bases from J, the junction contained 13 bases not matched to a gene. CDR3 length: 16 amino acids. The CDR3 spells CASSFGQELTGTEAFF. The CDR3 coding sequence is TGTGCCAGCTCATTTGGACAGGAACTGACAGGCACTGAAGCTTTCTTT.

Regarding this clone: Other DNA sequences within the sample encode an identical CDR3. The rearrangement links TRBV12-5 to TRBJ2-5, with D perhaps given as TRBD1 or TRBD2 (5 bases each). Germline V gives CDR1 LGHNT, CDR2 FRNRAP. This CDR3 has 13 residues. V was clipped by 2 bases and J by 4 bases, with 8 bases between them. The CDR3 DNA follows: TGTGCTAGTGGTTTGATTGGGGGAGAGACCCAGTACTTC. It translates to CASGLIGGETQYF.

The chain is built from TRBV5-1 and TRBJ2-7; D is possibly TRBD2 (5 bases). Germline V gene data show CDR1 as SGHRS and CDR2 as YFSETQ. With 7 bases removed from V and 4 bases from J, the gap between germline ends came to 18 bases. The CDR3 sequence is 14 residues long. The CDR3 region is CASGLGTGRYEQYF. The CDR3 DNA sequence: TGCGCCAGCGGCCTGGGAACGGGAAGGTACGAGCAGTACTTC.

J is TRBJ2-3 and V is TRBV28, with D hard to call. CDR1 is MDHEN, CDR2 SYDVKM, per germline. V was clipped by 3 bases and J by 0 bases, with 10 bases between them. This CDR3 spans 15 amino acids. The chain's CDR3 is CASSFRLASTDTQYF. The CDR3 bases are TGTGCCAGCAGTTTCAGGTTAGCTAGCACAGATACGCAGTATTTT.

V is TRBV18 and J is TRBJ2-2; D gene uncertain. Germline values: CDR1 KGHSH, CDR2 LQKENI. V was trimmed by 4 bases and J by 1 base, leaving 10 bases between them. The CDR3 is 15 amino acids. The CDR3 protein is CASSQEEGNTGELFF. As DNA, the CDR3 is TGTGCCAGCTCACAAGAAGAAGGGAACACCGGGGAGCTGTTTTTT.

CDR3 in DNA: TGTGCCAGCAGCTTCGGGCCCGCGGGCATCTACGAGCAGTACTTC. Translating gives CASSFGPAGIYEQYF. The gene calls are TRBV5-5 and TRBJ2-7; a weak D match, TRBD2 (5 bases). This CDR3 is 15 amino acids long. CDR1 and CDR2 from the germline V gene are SGHKS and YYEKEE (reference sequence). V lost 2 bases and J lost 3, with 15 bases in between.

The chain combines TRBV25-1 with TRBJ1-1; D is uncertain. This CDR3 spans 16 amino acids. CDR1 and CDR2 from the germline V gene are MGHDK and SYGVNS. Trimming shortened V by 1 base and J by 1 base, and 13 bases separated the two germline ends. The CDR3 spells CASSELGSPGNTEAFF. The CDR3 DNA reads TGTGCCAGCAGTGAATTGGGCAGCCCGGGGAACACTGAAGCTTTCTTT.

CDR3 nucleotide sequence: TGTGCCAGCAGCACGAGGGGGACGATAGGCGAAAAACTGTTTTTT. The encoded protein is CASSTRGTIGEKLFF. The chain carries TRBV9 and TRBJ1-4; possible D gene TRBD1, 6 bases. CDR3 length: 15 amino acids. V lost 4 bases and J lost 8, with 18 bases in between. In germline, CDR1 is SGDLS, CDR2 YYNGEE.

The gene calls are TRBV6-5 and TRBJ1-5; TRBD1 might be the D (5 bases). Germline values: CDR1 MNHEY, CDR2 SVGAGI. V lost 6 bases, J lost 4 bases, and 13 bases lay in between. The CDR3 loop spans 14 amino acids. The CDR3 coding sequence is TGTGCCAGCAGAACCGGGACCCAGAATCAGCCCCAGCATTTT. Residues: CASRTGTQNQPQHF.

The chain employs TRBV6-5 and TRBJ2-7; D is possibly TRBD2 (6 bases). Per germline, CDR1 MNHEY and CDR2 SVGAGI. Trimming left V 5 bases short and J 7 bases short, with 18 bases between. The CDR3 length is 14 residues. The CDR3, as DNA: TGTGCCAGCAGTGCCGCGGGATCTGGCCTTGAGCAGTACTTC. It encodes CASSAAGSGLEQYF.

The CDR3 spells CASSETVLGYGYTF. The CDR3 nucleotides are TGCGCCAGCAGCGAGACAGTCCTCGGCTATGGCTACACCTTC. V gene TRBV10-2 combines with J gene TRBJ1-2, with D perhaps matching TRBD1 (5 bases). V dropped 6 bases and J dropped 4 bases, with 15 bases sitting between them. The length of the CDR3 is 14 residues. Germline assignment: CDR1 WSHSY and CDR2 SAAADI.

This chain connects TRBV29-1 to TRBJ2-6, with a possible D match to TRBD2 (5 bases). The germline gives CDR1 SQVTM, CDR2 ANQGSEA. This CDR3 has 16 amino acids. The V and J ends lost 4 bases and 4 bases respectively, with 17 bases between them. This CDR3 is CSVGWRAPTGANVLTF. In DNA form, the CDR3 reads TGCAGCGTTGGTTGGCGGGCCCCAACCGGGGCCAACGTCCTGACTTTC.

J is TRBJ2-3 and V is TRBV6-6, with TRBD2 identical over 7 bases. V was pared by 5 bases and J by 4 bases, with 6 bases of the junction left unmatched. The CDR3 is 14 amino acids. Per the germline V gene, CDR1 is MNHNY and CDR2 is SVGAGI (reference sequence). The DNA for the CDR3 is TGTGCCAGCAGTCTACCTGCGGGGGCAGATACGCAGTATTTT. It yields the protein CASSLPAGADTQYF.

This clone was detected only once. The same CDR3 is also encoded by other DNA sequences in this sample. The genes are TRBV9 and TRBJ2-3, with a possible D match to TRBD2 (7 bases). The germline V and J ends were trimmed by 0 bases and 2 bases, with 13 bases remaining between them. The germline CDR1 and CDR2 sequences are SGDLS and YYNGEE. CDR3 size: 16 residues. The CDR3 region is CASSVEGGAHTDTQYF. In DNA, the CDR3 is TGTGCCAGCAGCGTAGAAGGGGGGGCCCACACAGATACGCAGTATTTT.

This sequence joins TRBV10-3 and TRBJ1-3; D unresolved. Looked up from germline, CDR1 is ENHRY and CDR2 is SYGVKD. The ends were cut back, 11 bases at V and 7 bases at J, with 9 bases in the middle. The CDR3 length is 10 residues. The CDR3 DNA reads as TGTGCCCCCGCGGAGAACACCATATATTTT. This encodes CAPAENTIYF.

The chain couples TRBV5-1 to TRBJ2-4, with D perhaps TRBD1 (6 bases). The germline V gene encodes CDR1 SGHRS and CDR2 YFSETQ. With 0 bases removed from V and 8 bases from J, the gap between germline ends came to 21 bases. This CDR3 contains 17 residues. The chain's CDR3 is CASSLAGGGLDRDIQYF. In DNA, the CDR3 is TGCGCCAGCAGCTTGGCCGGTGGGGGCCTAGATAGAGACATTCAGTACTTC.

The rearrangement uses TRBV29-1 and TRBJ2-2; D unresolved. Germline V CDR1 and CDR2: SQVTM, ANQGSEA. V lost 6 bases and J lost 1, with 18 bases in between. This CDR3 comprises 16 residues. This CDR3 reads CSVVRSGRKNTGELFF. The DNA of the CDR3 is TGCAGCGTCGTTCGCAGTGGACGGAAGAACACCGGGGAGCTGTTTTTT.

The chain links TRBV18 to TRBJ1-2, with 11 positions matching TRBD1. Germline CDR1 reads KGHSH; CDR2 reads LQKENI. This CDR3 is built from 16 residues. V was pared by 2 bases and J by 6 bases, with 8 bases of the junction left unmatched. CDR3 DNA: TGTGCCAGCTCACCAGCTCTCCGGACAGGGGGCCATGGCTACACCTTC. Translating it yields CASSPALRTGGHGYTF.